This is a list of T cell receptor beta chains from one sample in a study of blood T cell repertoires in COVID-19. Generated by immunoSEQ multiplex PCR, the TCRdb table keeps only in-frame clones and is missing some. The sample includes roughly 330,000 clones, about 89% of them seen just once. Sequencing used PBMCs or T cells enriched from blood (not recorded which). The source is a woman aged 25 to 39 who had recovered from COVID-19. Both conserved end residues are part of each CDR3. A D gene is named only where the DNA matches it firmly. Clone size is stated in some rows and not others, as once, few, many or a class when expanded.

TRBD1 TRBJ2-3 TRBV18 . TGTGCCAGCTCAGGCGGACAGGGCTCAGATACGCAGTATTTT CASSGGQGSDTQYF
. TRBJ2-1 TRBV2 . TGTGCCAGCACGACCTATACGGCAGGGGAAACCTACAATGAGCAGTTCTTC CASTTYTAGETYNEQFF
. TRBJ1-5 TRBV6-1 . TGTGCCAGCAGTGAAGCGTTCTCTCAGGGGTATCAGCCCCAGCATTTT CASSEAFSQGYQPQHF
TRBD1 TRBJ1-2 TRBV9 . TGTGCCAGCAGCCCAACAGGGGGCGCCTATGGCTACACCTTC CASSPTGGAYGYTF
. TRBJ1-5 TRBV24-1 . TGTGCCACCAGTGATAGAAGAACGGGTCACACGAGACAGCATTTT CATSDRRTGHTRQHF
. TRBJ2-7 TRBV19 . TGTGCCAGTAGTATCCGCAGGGGAGAAGGCTACGAGCAGTACTTC CASSIRRGEGYEQYF
TRBD1 TRBJ2-2 TRBV6-1 . TGTGCCAGCAGTGATAGGCGACAGGGACCCACCGGGGAGCTGTTTTTT CASSDRRQGPTGELFF
. TRBJ2-6 TRBV30 . TGTGCCTGGGGCCCCGGTTCTCTGGGGTCAGGGCTGACTTTC CAWGPGSLGSGLTF
. TRBJ1-1 TRBV12-5 few TGTGCTAGTGGTTTTGGGACATTCTCTGAAGCTTTCTTT CASGFGTFSEAFF
. TRBJ2-7 TRBV7-2 . TGTGCCAGCAGCTTGAGGATGGGGCGCAACTACGAGCAGTACTTC CASSLRMGRNYEQYF
TRBD1 TRBJ1-2 TRBV9 . TGTGCCAGCAGCGTTCAGGGGGGCTATGGCTACACCTTC CASSVQGGYGYTF
. TRBJ2-7 TRBV20-1 once TGCAGTGCTACCTCGACAAGCGAGCAGTACTTC CSATSTSEQYF
TRBD1 TRBJ1-1 TRBV5-6 . TGTGCCAGCAGCCCCGGACAGGGAATGAACACTGAAGCTTTCTTT CASSPGQGMNTEAFF
. TRBJ2-2 TRBV5-1 . TGCGCCAGCAGCTTGAGGATAACAGGGAACACCGGGGAGCTGTTTTTT CASSLRITGNTGELFF
TRBD2 TRBJ2-7 TRBV2 . TGTGCCAGATCGGGACTAGCCGCCCACGAGCAGTACTTC CARSGLAAHEQYF
. TRBJ2-7 TRBV19 . TGTGCCAGTAGTTCCCGAGGTCGGGGAGACACCTACGAGCAGTACTTC CASSSRGRGDTYEQYF
TRBD1 TRBJ1-1 TRBV7-6 once TGTGCCAGCAGCTCATACGGACAGGGGAACACTGAAGCTTTCTTT CASSSYGQGNTEAFF
. TRBJ1-1 TRBV28 few TGTGCCAGCAGCATCCTACAGGGAGCTGAAGCTTTCTTT CASSILQGAEAFF
TRBD2 TRBJ2-7 TRBV15 . TGTGCCACCAGCAGGGGACTAGCGTCGAGCTCCTACGAGCAGTACTTC CATSRGLASSSYEQYF
. TRBJ1-1 TRBV9 . TGTGCCAGCAGCGTAGGTCCAGAAACGGGAGAAGCTTTCTTT CASSVGPETGEAFF
TRBD2 TRBJ2-7 TRBV7-2 once TGTGCCAGCAGCGGGAGGGACCGGGGATTACGATCCGGGGGAAACGAGCAGTACTTC CASSGRDRGLRSGGNEQYF
. TRBJ1-3 TRBV7-6 . TGTGCCAGCAGCTTACAGGGAAACACCATATATTTT CASSLQGNTIYF
. TRBJ1-5 TRBV6-1 once TGTGCCAGCAGTGAGGGACTGTATAGCAATCAGCCCCAGCATTTT CASSEGLYSNQPQHF
. TRBJ1-1 TRBV5-1 . TGCGCCAGCAGCTTGTCCGGAGGGAACACTGAAGCTTTCTTT CASSLSGGNTEAFF
. TRBJ1-1 TRBV4-2 . TGTGCCAGCAAAACAGGCGGGGCCATGAACACTGAAGCTTTCTTT CASKTGGAMNTEAFF
TRBD1 TRBJ2-7 TRBV19 . TGTGCCAGTAGGGGCAGGGGGCCCCACGAGCAGTACTTC CASRGRGPHEQYF
. TRBJ2-2 TRBV6-5 . TGTGCCAGCACCCGAAGGATGGAGGGCACCGGGGAGCTGTTTTTT CASTRRMEGTGELFF
. TRBJ1-6 TRBV6-5 . TGTGCCAGCAGTTACGGGGGCGCGCTGCCTTCACCCCTCCACTTT CASSYGGALPSPLHF
. TRBJ1-5 TRBV2 . TGTGCCAGCAGTGACCCTCGATCGGGTGGGCCCCAGCATTTT CASSDPRSGGPQHF
TRBD2 TRBJ2-1 TRBV7-9 . TGTGCCAGCAGCTTATTTCCGGGGGGGCTCCACAATGAGCAGTTCTTC CASSLFPGGLHNEQFF
TRBD1 TRBJ1-1 TRBV27 . TGTGCCAGCAGTCCACACAGGGGCACTGAAGCTTTCTTT CASSPHRGTEAFF
. TRBJ1-2 TRBV5-1 once TGCGCCAGCAGCTGGGAACCGGGACACCAGGGCTATGGCTACACCTTC CASSWEPGHQGYGYTF
. TRBJ1-5 TRBV3-1/TRBV3-2 . TGTGCCAGCAGCCCTCAGGGGTTCGCTCAGCCCCAGCATTTT CASSPQGFAQPQHF
TRBD1 TRBJ2-7 TRBV29-1 . TGCAGCGTTTCCCCCCGACAGGGGAACTACGAGCAGTACTTC CSVSPRQGNYEQYF
TRBD2 TRBJ2-5 TRBV25-1 . TGTGCCAGCAGTGGCCTCTCGGAACTAGCGGGGGGAGAGACCCAGTACTTC CASSGLSELAGGETQYF
. TRBJ1-2 TRBV4-1 . TGCGCCAGCAGCCAACCGCAGGCTAACTATGGCTACACCTTC CASSQPQANYGYTF
. TRBJ1-2 TRBV7-9 . TGTGCCAGCAGCTGGACCAAAGGGGTAGACTACACCTTC CASSWTKGVDYTF
TRBD1 TRBJ2-1 TRBV5-5 . TGTGCCAGCAGCGGAGGGACAGGGAGCTCCTACAATGAGCAGTTCTTC CASSGGTGSSYNEQFF
TRBD2 TRBJ2-1 TRBV7-3 . TGTGCCAGCAGCTTACGCCTAGCGGATGGCTACAATGAGCAGTTCTTC CASSLRLADGYNEQFF
. TRBJ1-5 TRBV5-6 . TGTGCCAGCAGCTTGGGCGTAAATCAGCCCCAGCATTTT CASSLGVNQPQHF